One sample yielded the 28 T cell receptor beta chains listed below, sequenced in a study of cytomegalovirus exposure and HLA in healthy donors. Clones were read by immunoSEQ multiplex PCR, and TCRdb kept only the in-frame ones, dropping some. Of 150,000 or so clones in the sample, 85% to 90% are singletons; the top ten hold less than 2.5%. Sequencing was carried out using PBMCs. Receptors originate from a human donor in good health.

The gene calls are TRBV9 and TRBJ2-1, with a tentative D call TRBD1 (6 bases). Germline CDR1 SGDLS, CDR2 YYNGEE. The CDR3 totals 18 residues. The V end lost 1 base, the J end lost 0 bases, and 17 bases lay between the germline ends. This CDR3 reads CASSVSRFNRVSYNEQFF. For the CDR3, the DNA is TGTGCCAGCAGCGTATCCCGCTTTAACAGGGTCTCCTACAATGAGCAGTTCTTC.

The genes are TRBV18 and TRBJ2-5; 13 bases match TRBD2. J was trimmed by 3 bases and V by 6 bases; bases with no gene match: 7. The length of the CDR3 is 16 residues. Germline CDR1 is KGHSH and CDR2 is LQKENI. Here the CDR3 reads CASSPRTSGSKETQYF. As DNA, the CDR3 is TGTGCCAGCTCCCCCCGGACTAGCGGGAGTAAAGAGACCCAGTACTTC.

CDR3 in DNA: TGTGCCAGCAGCGATACAGGGGCCGGCTACACCTTC. Translating it yields CASSDTGAGYTF. The rearrangement uses TRBV2 and TRBJ1-2, with 7 bases aligning to TRBD1. The CDR3 extends over 12 amino acids. V trimming: 6 bases; J trimming: 8 bases; junction bases outside the gene matches: 6. Germline V gene sequence: CDR1 SNHLY, CDR2 FYNNEI.

The chain uses TRBV7-9 and TRBJ1-2; no reliable D call. Germline V gives CDR1 SEHNR, CDR2 FQNEAQ (reference sequence). V was cut by 1 base and J by 6 bases, with 12 bases left in between. This CDR3 spans 14 amino acids. The CDR3 nucleotides read TGTGCCAGCAGCTTAGTTTCAGCGCCCGATGGCTACACCTTC. This translates into CASSLVSAPDGYTF.

This rearrangement joins TRBV4-1 to TRBJ2-2, with TRBD2 identical over 8 bases. V lost 5 bases to trimming and J lost 3 bases; unmatched junction nucleotides: 14. Germline assignment: CDR1 MGHRA and CDR2 YSYEKL. The CDR3 loop spans 18 amino acids. DNA of the CDR3: TGCGCCAGCAGCTCTCAATTAGCGGGATTTATCGACACCGGGGAGCTGTTTTTT. Its translation is CASSSQLAGFIDTGELFF.

The CDR3 sequence is CASSITGVGEQYF. CDR3 coding DNA: TGTGCCAGCAGCATTACAGGGGTGGGCGAGCAGTACTTC. The rearrangement uses TRBV7-9 and TRBJ2-7; 7 nucleotides match TRBD1. Germline trimming cut 5 bases from V and 6 bases from J; bases unmatched to any gene: 7. The CDR3 sequence is 13 residues long. Germline-derived CDR1 and CDR2 are SEHNR and FQNEAQ (reference sequence).

This chain links TRBV27 with TRBJ1-5; 7 bases line up with TRBD1. Germline CDR1 and CDR2: MNHEY and SMNVEV (reference sequence). J was trimmed by 2 bases and V by 6 bases; bases with no gene match: 4. The CDR3 spans 14 residues. CDR3 bases: TGTGCCAGCAGAGGGGGCGCGGGCAATCAGCCCCAGCATTTT. It yields the protein CASRGGAGNQPQHF.

The V gene is TRBV7-9, the J gene TRBJ1-5; D is unclear. The ends were cut back, 2 bases at V and 7 bases at J, with 6 bases in the middle. Germline V gene data show CDR1 as SEHNR and CDR2 as FQNEAQ (reference sequence). This CDR3 region has 12 residues. The CDR3 DNA is TGTGCCAGCAGCTTACTTTCCCAGCCCCAGCATTTT. Amino acid sequence: CASSLLSQPQHF. Full variable domain (missing parts from reference TRBV7-9 and TRBJ1-5): DTGVSQNPRHKITKRGQNVTFRCDPISEHNRLYWYRQTLGQGPEFLTYFQNEAQLEKSRLLSDRFSAERPKGSFSTLEIQRTEQGDSAMYLCASSLLSQPQHFGDGTRLSIL.

The V call is TRBV29-1, the J call TRBJ1-1; D is unclear. This CDR3 has 13 amino acids. The germline V gene encodes CDR1 SQVTM and CDR2 ANQGSEA. Trimming removed 3 bases from V and 3 bases from J, with 11 bases in between. The CDR3 protein is CSVEELRDTEAFF. CDR3 DNA sequence: TGCAGCGTTGAGGAGCTCCGAGACACTGAAGCTTTCTTT.

This sequence joins TRBV18 and TRBJ1-2, with no clear D. The CDR3 runs to 11 residues. V was cut by 2 bases and J by 7 bases, with 5 bases left in between. Looked up from germline, CDR1 is KGHSH and CDR2 is LQKENI. CDR3 in DNA: TGTGCCAGCTCACCAGCAGGTGGCTACACCTTC. This translates into CASSPAGGYTF.

The V gene is TRBV28, the J gene TRBJ2-1, with 9 positions matching TRBD1. Germline loops: CDR1 MDHEN, CDR2 SYDVKM. V lost 7 bases to trimming and J lost 8 bases; unmatched junction nucleotides: 12. There are 15 residues in the CDR3. CDR3 nucleotides: TGTGCCAGCAAAAAGGGGTACAGGGGGCGGGATGAGCAGTTCTTC. This sequence encodes CASKKGYRGRDEQFF. The full variable domain, its missing parts supplied by reference TRBV28 and TRBJ2-1, is DVKVTQSSRYLVKRTGEKVFLECVQDMDHENMFWYRQDPGLGLRLIYFSYDVKMKEKGDIPEGYSVSREKKERFSLILESASTNQTSMYLCASKKGYRGRDEQFFGPGTRLTVL.

CDR3: CASSLRDRGFYEQFF. Written as DNA, the CDR3 is TGTGCCAGCAGCCTCCGGGACAGGGGGTTCTATGAGCAGTTCTTC. V and J are TRBV27 and TRBJ2-1; 11 positions agree with TRBD1. Germline lookup yields CDR1 MNHEY and CDR2 SMNVEV (reference sequence). The CDR3 has 15 residues. V trimming: 6 bases; J trimming: 8 bases; junction bases outside the gene matches: 9.

Regarding this clone: Other nucleotide sequences in the sample specify the same CDR3. The chain couples TRBV6-5 to TRBJ1-1; D is uncertain. Per the germline V gene, CDR1 is MNHEY and CDR2 is SVGAGI. The CDR3 spans 12 residues. With 5 bases removed from V and 5 bases from J, the gap between germline ends came to 9 bases. CDR3 residues: CASSRQNTEAFF. The CDR3 DNA reads as TGTGCCAGCAGTCGTCAGAATACTGAAGCTTTCTTT.

V gene TRBV29-1 combines with J gene TRBJ1-2, with 7 bases matching TRBD1. This CDR3 has 16 residues. Germline V gene lookup returns CDR1 SQVTM and CDR2 ANQGSEA. The V and J ends lost 4 bases and 5 bases, in that order; junction bases with no gene match: 16. CDR3 DNA sequence: TGCAGCGTTGGAAGGGTAACAGGGGCTCGGGAATATGGCTACACCTTC. It encodes CSVGRVTGAREYGYTF.

CDR3 amino acids: CAWSGGRFYEQYF. In DNA, the CDR3 is TGTGCCTGGAGTGGTGGGAGGTTCTACGAGCAGTACTTC. The chain employs TRBV30 and TRBJ2-7; D possibly corresponds to TRBD2 (6 bases). CDR3 length equals 13 residues. Trimming cost V 1 base and J 3 bases, with 10 bases left between them. Germline CDR1 and CDR2: GTSNPN and SVGIG (reference sequence).

The chain employs TRBV4-1 and TRBJ2-3; no definite D call. The CDR3 is 13 residues long. Germline lookup yields CDR1 MGHRA and CDR2 YSYEKL. Deletions cut 1 base from V and 2 bases from J, with 4 bases between. The CDR3, as DNA: TGCGCCAGCAGCCAAGTCTACACAGATACGCAGTATTTT. It is translated as CASSQVYTDTQYF.

The V gene is TRBV4-3, the J gene TRBJ2-2; D is perhaps TRBD1 (5 bases). V gave up 5 bases and J gave up 4 bases, with 14 bases separating them. This CDR3 is built from 15 residues. In germline, CDR1 is LGHNA, CDR2 YSLEER. In nucleotides, the CDR3 is TGCGCCAGCAGCTTTTTCGGCAGGGCCACCGGGGAGCTGTTTTTT. As protein: CASSFFGRATGELFF.

The chain joins TRBV6-1 to TRBJ1-2; a weak D match, TRBD1 (6 bases). CDR3 length: 14 amino acids. V gave up 6 bases and J gave up 3 bases, with 14 bases separating them. Germline V lookup: CDR1 MNHNS, CDR2 SASEGT. CDR3 region: CASSIDGTHYGYTF. The CDR3 DNA reads as TGTGCCAGCAGCATAGATGGGACACACTATGGCTACACCTTC.

This clone was observed a few times. The CDR3 loop reads CASSHNTGGDYGYTF. CDR3 nucleotides: TGCGCCAGCAGCCATAACACAGGGGGTGACTATGGCTACACCTTC. The V and J genes are TRBV4-3 and TRBJ1-2; 8 nucleotides match TRBD1. CDR3 length: 15 residues. Trimming removed 3 bases from V and 3 bases from J; junction bases left unmatched: 6. Per the germline V gene, CDR1 is LGHNA and CDR2 is YSLEER.

The rearrangement links TRBV25-1 to TRBJ1-2; possible D gene TRBD1, 6 bases. The CDR3 has 13 residues. V was shortened by 2 bases and J by 3 bases, with 7 bases between the two germline ends. CDR1 is MGHDK and CDR2 is SYGVNS in the germline V gene. CDR3 DNA: TGTGCCAGCAGTGAACCAGGGGACTATGGCTACACCTTC. This encodes CASSEPGDYGYTF.

The chain joins TRBV5-1 to TRBJ1-1; the D is unclear. Trimming removed 0 bases from V and 0 bases from J, with 6 bases in between. Germline V gene sequence: CDR1 SGHRS, CDR2 YFSETQ. The CDR3 runs 14 residues. The CDR3 region is CASSLDRMNTEAFF. The CDR3 coding sequence is TGCGCCAGCAGCTTGGACAGAATGAACACTGAAGCTTTCTTT. The full variable domain, its missing parts supplied by reference TRBV5-1 and TRBJ1-1, is KAGVTQTPRYLIKTRGQQVTLSCSPISGHRSVSWYQQTPGQGLQFLFEYFSETQRNKGNFPGRFSGRQFSNSRSEMNVSTLELGDSALYLCASSLDRMNTEAFFGQGTRLTVV.

V is TRBV7-3 and J is TRBJ2-7; D call uncertain. Germline V gives CDR1 SGHTA, CDR2 FQGTGA. V lost 5 bases, J lost 5 bases, and 13 bases lay in between. This CDR3 has 13 amino acids. CDR3 residues: CASSLDNTDEQYF. DNA of the CDR3: TGTGCCAGCAGCCTAGATAATACGGACGAGCAGTACTTC. The full variable domain, in which reference TRBV7-3 and TRBJ2-7 provide the parts outside the CDR3, is GAGVSQTPSNKVTEKGKYVELRCDPISGHTALYWYRQSLGQGPEFLIYFQGTGAADDSGLPNDRFFAVRPEGSVSTLKIQRTERGDSAVYLCASSLDNTDEQYFGPGTRLTVT.

The chain is built from TRBV19 and TRBJ1-1; TRBD1 is a possible D gene (6 bases). Trimming removed 6 bases at V and 4 bases at J, with 12 bases between. Germline V CDR1 and CDR2: LNHDA, SQIVND (reference sequence). The CDR3 contains 13 residues. DNA of the CDR3: TGTGCCAGTAGCACAGGGTCGGGCACTGAAGCTTTCTTT. Its protein product is CASSTGSGTEAFF.

This chain connects TRBV7-9 to TRBJ2-5; D is undetermined. The germline V and J ends were trimmed by 5 bases and 5 bases, with 12 bases remaining between them. Germline CDR1 is SEHNR and CDR2 is FQNEAQ (reference sequence). The CDR3 length is 13 residues. The DNA of the CDR3 is TGTGCCAGCAGCCGTACGGTGGAGGAGACCCAGTACTTC. Translation: CASSRTVEETQYF.

This clone occurred once. The chain carries TRBV5-6 and TRBJ1-2; the D is unclear. Germline CDR1 SGHDT, CDR2 YYEEEE. The length of the CDR3 is 12 residues. Between the trimmed V and J ends, which lost 0 bases and 7 bases, there was a span of 7 bases. The DNA for the CDR3 is TGTGCCAGCAGCTTGGCCTTCGGTGGCTACACCTTC. This gives the protein CASSLAFGGYTF.

The chain joins TRBV13 to TRBJ1-3; 8 bases align to TRBD1. Germline CDR1 PRHDT, CDR2 FYEKMQ (reference sequence). The length of the CDR3 is 13 residues. With 7 bases clipped from V and 5 bases from J, the junction kept 4 bases outside the gene matches. The CDR3 nucleotides are TGTGCCAGCACACAGGGGGAGAGAAACACCATATATTTT. It encodes CASTQGERNTIYF. The complete variable domain, with remaining parts taken from reference TRBV13 and TRBJ1-3, reads AAGVIQSPRHLIKEKRETATLKCYPIPRHDTVYWYQQGPGQDPQFLISFYEKMQSDKGSIPDRFSAQQFSDYHSELNMSSLELGDSALYFCASTQGERNTIYFGEGSWLTVV.

The rearrangement uses TRBV10-2 and TRBJ2-3; 8 bases align to TRBD1. This CDR3 comprises 13 residues. Germline lookup yields CDR1 WSHSY and CDR2 SAAADI. J lost 6 bases, V lost 2 bases, and 1 base had no gene match. CDR3: CASSEQGADTQYF. In DNA, the CDR3 is TGCGCCAGCAGTGAGCAGGGGGCCGATACGCAGTATTTT.

Remarks on this clone: A read error may account for a junction end that differs from germline. The V gene is TRBV7-9, the J gene TRBJ2-1; possible D gene TRBD1, 6 bases. Germline CDR1 and CDR2: SEHNR and FQNEAQ (reference sequence). CDR3 length: 12 residues. The CDR3 nucleotides are TGTGCCAGCAGCTTAGCCCGGGACACCCAAGTCTTC. This translates into CASSLARDTQVF.